The sequence of this T cell receptor beta chain was determined in a study of blood T cells in healthy people across ages. Broader study findings: Diversity estimates from one million T cells were considered underestimates.

The germline gives CDR1 MGHRA, CDR2 YSYEKL. The CDR3 length is 17 residues. V shed 2 bases and J 2 bases; nucleotides not matched to a gene: 7. Details on this clonotype: Its antigen is still unknown.

Then a second PCR, running about 6 to 12 cycles, was carried out with a sample-barcoded 5' primer and a J-beta primer mix. TCRdb reprocessed the 5' RACE reads via MiXCR and lists one record per CDR3 protein. The table includes about 1.4 million distinct CDR3 sequences, roughly 64% detected once. This TCR was recovered from a man aged 18 to 29 in good health. V gene TRBV4-1 combines with J gene TRBJ2-1; TRBD2 matches 9 bases. Sequencing used blood. The DNA of the CDR3 is TGCGCCAGCAGCCAACTAATAGCGGGAGTCGCCTACAATGAGCAGTTCTTC. This codes for CASSQLIAGVAYNEQFF.